The 25 T cell receptor beta chains below were found in one sample sequenced in a study of control samples from healthy donors and cancer patients. TCRdb's table, derived via immunoSEQ multiplex PCR, lists solely in-frame clones and lacks some. The sample yields fewer than 40,000 clones, under 95% seen once. Source material: PBMCs. The receptors come from a man in his forties or fifties with colorectal cancer.

This clone was recorded once. The gene calls are TRBV25-1 and TRBJ2-7; D might be TRBD1 (6 bases). This CDR3 is built from 13 residues. Germline V gives CDR1 MGHDK, CDR2 SYGVNS. V was pared by 8 bases and J by 5 bases, with 16 bases between. This CDR3 is CASQGRRSDEQYF. Here the CDR3 DNA reads TGTGCCAGCCAGGGGCGGAGATCCGACGAGCAGTACTTC.

CDR3 nucleotide sequence: TGTGCCAGCAGTCGCAGGGGCGTCACTGAAGCTTTCTTT. As protein: CASSRRGVTEAFF. This chain links TRBV12-3 or TRBV12-4 with TRBJ1-1; a possible D gene is TRBD1 (6 bases). Trimming removed 5 bases at V and 4 bases at J, with 11 bases between. The CDR3 sequence is 13 residues long.

V and J are TRBV7-3 and TRBJ2-7, with a weak D call TRBD2 (5 bases). V was shortened by 5 bases and J by 1 base, with 12 bases between the two germline ends. Looked up from germline, CDR1 is SGHTA and CDR2 is FQGTGA. The CDR3 is made up of 14 amino acids. The CDR3 nucleotides read TGTGCCAGCAGCCCAAGCGCGGGTTCCTACGAGCAGTACTTC. Protein sequence: CASSPSAGSYEQYF.

This rearrangement joins TRBV6-4 to TRBJ1-5, with D tentatively TRBD1 (5 bases). Trimming took off 6 bases at V and 5 bases at J, with 11 bases between the two ends. The CDR3 is 13 residues long. Germline V gives CDR1 MRHNA, CDR2 SNTAGT. In DNA form, the CDR3 reads TGTGCCAGCAGCCGGGGGGGGTATCAGCCCCAGCATTTT. Protein product: CASSRGGYQPQHF.

J is TRBJ1-1 and V is TRBV7-9; TRBD1 agrees at 7 bases. CDR1 is SEHNR, CDR2 FQNEAQ, per germline (reference sequence). Trimming at V came to 2 bases and at J to 1 base, leaving 10 bases not matched to a gene. The CDR3 runs 17 residues. The CDR3 DNA reads TGTGCCAGCAGCTTAATGGGATCGGGACAGACGAACACTGAAGCTTTCTTT. It codes for CASSLMGSGQTNTEAFF.

The chain recombines TRBV7-7 with TRBJ2-5; perhaps TRBD2 as D (6 bases). The germline V gene has CDR1 SSHAT and CDR2 FNYEAQ (reference sequence). Trimming left V 1 base short and J 2 bases short, with 11 bases between. The CDR3 length is 15 residues. In DNA, the CDR3 is TGTGCCAGCAGCTTAGACGGGGGAAGACAAGAGACCCAGTACTTC. Its protein product is CASSLDGGRQETQYF.

This clone showed up just once. The CDR3 reads CASSSGHTTEAFF. Here the CDR3 DNA reads TGTGCCAGCAGCTCGGGACATACCACTGAAGCTTTCTTT. The V gene is TRBV5-4, the J gene TRBJ1-1; D is perhaps TRBD1 (6 bases). CDR3 size: 13 residues. Trimming removed 3 bases from V and 4 bases from J, with 10 bases in between. The V gene's germline CDR1 is SGHNT and CDR2 YYREEE (reference sequence).

The rearrangement uses TRBV20-1 and TRBJ2-7, with 9 positions matching TRBD2. V trimming: 3 bases; J trimming: 7 bases; junction bases outside the gene matches: 16. The germline CDR1 and CDR2 sequences are DFQATT and SNEGSKA (reference sequence). The CDR3 is 16 amino acids. The CDR3 loop is CSASSRGGAVFREQYF. CDR3 nucleotides: TGCAGTGCTAGTTCTCGCGGGGGGGCGGTCTTTCGGGAGCAGTACTTC.

The CDR3 protein is CSASKVYSNQPQHF. The CDR3 nucleotides read TGCAGTGCTAGTAAGGTTTATAGCAATCAGCCCCAGCATTTT. V gene TRBV20-1 combines with J gene TRBJ1-5; D is unclear. Per germline, CDR1 DFQATT and CDR2 SNEGSKA (reference sequence). V lost 3 bases to trimming and J lost 0 bases, with 9 bases between them. The CDR3 loop spans 14 amino acids.

The genes are TRBV5-1 and TRBJ2-7; no clear D. In germline, CDR1 is SGHRS, CDR2 YFSETQ. V was pared by 0 bases and J by 0 bases, with 4 bases between. This CDR3 has 13 amino acids. The CDR3 protein is CASSLDGSYEQYF. The DNA of the CDR3 is TGCGCCAGCAGCTTGGACGGCTCCTACGAGCAGTACTTC. Full variable domain (rest looked up from reference TRBV5-1 and TRBJ2-7): KAGVTQTPRYLIKTRGQQVTLSCSPISGHRSVSWYQQTPGQGLQFLFEYFSETQRNKGNFPGRFSGRQFSNSRSEMNVSTLELGDSALYLCASSLDGSYEQYFGPGTRLTVT.

The V and J genes are TRBV24-1 and TRBJ1-2; the match to TRBD1 covers 9 bases. CDR3 length: 13 amino acids. The V gene's germline CDR1 is KGHDR and CDR2 SFDVKD. Germline trimming cut 7 bases from V and 6 bases from J; bases unmatched to any gene: 5. CDR3 coding DNA: TGTGCCACCAGCGACAGGGGGAGGGATGGCTACACCTTC. Amino acids: CATSDRGRDGYTF.

The V and J genes are TRBV3-1 (or the pseudogene TRBV3-2) and TRBJ2-1; 11 nucleotides align to TRBD2. V lost 5 bases and J lost 9; bases outside the gene matches: 12. Germline V gene sequence: CDR1 LGHDT, CDR2 YNNKEL (reference sequence). There are 16 residues in the CDR3. CDR3 bases: TGTGCCAGCAGCTTAGGTGTAGCGGGGGGGCACGGTGAGCAGTTCTTC. This gives the protein CASSLGVAGGHGEQFF.

The V and J genes are TRBV11-2 and TRBJ1-1; a possible D gene is TRBD1 (5 bases). The V gene lost 3 bases and the J gene lost 10 bases, with 15 bases spanning the gap. The CDR3 is 13 residues long. Germline V gives CDR1 SGHAT, CDR2 FQNNGV. DNA of the CDR3: TGTGCCAGCAGCTTGGTTGGTCAGGGTCGAGCTTTCTTT. The encoded protein is CASSLVGQGRAFF.

A single count supports this clone. The chain combines TRBV5-1 with TRBJ2-5; TRBD2 agrees at 8 bases. V lost 4 bases, J lost 5 bases, and 10 bases stayed unmatched. In germline, CDR1 is SGHRS, CDR2 YFSETQ. CDR3 size: 15 residues. The CDR3, as DNA: TGCGCCAGCAGCCCCTTCGCGGGGGGCCGGGAGACCCAGTACTTC. Translated: CASSPFAGGRETQYF.

The chain combines TRBV9 with TRBJ2-7; D not resolved. V lost 10 bases and J lost 0, with 17 bases in between. Per the germline V gene, CDR1 is SGDLS and CDR2 is YYNGEE. The CDR3 is 14 amino acids. CDR3 sequence: CARAHVFLSYEQYF. The CDR3, as DNA: TGTGCCCGGGCTCACGTCTTTCTCTCCTACGAGCAGTACTTC.

The rearrangement joins TRBV19 to TRBJ2-1; 8 bases align to TRBD1. CDR1 is LNHDA, CDR2 SQIVND, per germline (reference sequence). This CDR3 contains 15 residues. V lost 6 bases to trimming and J lost 4 bases; unmatched junction nucleotides: 8. This CDR3 is CASRLGQGLYNEQFF. Written as DNA, the CDR3 is TGTGCCAGTAGACTCGGACAGGGATTATACAATGAGCAGTTCTTC.

The rearrangement uses TRBV27 and TRBJ1-5, with D perhaps TRBD1 (5 bases). V lost 1 base, J lost 4 bases, and 5 bases lay in between. This CDR3 has 13 residues. Germline V lookup: CDR1 MNHEY, CDR2 SMNVEV (reference sequence). For the CDR3, the DNA is TGTGCCAGCAGTTTATGGGGGAATCAGCCCCAGCATTTT. It yields the protein CASSLWGNQPQHF.

In DNA form, the CDR3 reads TGTGCCAGCAGCCGCCAGACAGGGTCTGGAAACACCATATATTTT. Protein product: CASSRQTGSGNTIYF. V is TRBV7-9 and J is TRBJ1-3; 7 bases align to TRBD1. CDR1 is SEHNR, CDR2 FQNEAQ, per germline (reference sequence). The junction had 5 bases not matched to a gene; V was cut back by 5 bases and J by 1 base. The CDR3 is 15 amino acids.

This chain links TRBV6-5 with TRBJ2-3, with D hard to call. Trimming removed 4 bases from V and 2 bases from J, with 1 base in between. There are 11 residues in the CDR3. CDR1 and CDR2 from the germline V gene are MNHEY and SVGAGI. The CDR3 here is CASSSTDTQYF. Written as DNA, the CDR3 is TGTGCCAGCAGTTCCACAGATACGCAGTATTTT.

CDR3 sequence reads: CSVGGRLNTEAFF. The CDR3 coding sequence is TGCAGCGTTGGGGGACGCTTGAACACTGAAGCTTTCTTT. The chain has TRBV29-1 and TRBJ1-1, with D perhaps TRBD1 (5 bases). V shed 4 bases and J shed 0 bases, with 9 bases lying between them. Looked up from germline, CDR1 is SQVTM and CDR2 is ANQGSEA. The CDR3 loop spans 13 amino acids.

The genes are TRBV7-2 and TRBJ1-2, with 8 bases fitting TRBD1. In germline, CDR1 is SGHTA, CDR2 FQGNSA. V lost 5 bases to trimming and J lost 6 bases; unmatched junction nucleotides: 11. The CDR3 totals 15 residues. DNA for the CDR3: TGTGCCAGCAGCCCCGGGACACAGGGGGGACATGGCTACACCTTC. It translates to CASSPGTQGGHGYTF.

This clone was seen only a few times. This sequence joins TRBV9 and TRBJ2-4; 7 bases fit TRBD1. V lost 1 base to trimming and J lost 0 bases; unmatched junction nucleotides: 4. CDR1 and CDR2 (germline): SGDLS, YYNGEE. The CDR3 has 16 residues. CDR3 nucleotides: TGTGCCAGCAGCGTATCAACAGGGGTAGCCAAAAACATTCAGTACTTC. It yields the protein CASSVSTGVAKNIQYF. The full variable domain, its missing parts supplied by reference TRBV9 and TRBJ2-4, is DSGVTQTPKHLITATGQRVTLRCSPRSGDLSVYWYQQSLDQGLQFLIQYYNGEERAKGNILERFSAQQFPDLHSELNLSSLELGDSALYFCASSVSTGVAKNIQYFGAGTRLSVL.

The chain uses TRBV3-1 (or the pseudogene TRBV3-2) and TRBJ2-2, with a possible D match to TRBD1 (6 bases). Trimming pared 4 bases from V and 2 bases from J, leaving 14 bases between. CDR3 length equals 16 residues. Germline values: CDR1 LGHDT, CDR2 YNNKEL (reference sequence). The CDR3 loop is CASSRRQDLNTGELFF. Here the CDR3 DNA reads TGTGCCAGCAGCCGCAGACAGGACCTCAACACCGGGGAGCTGTTTTTT.

This chain joins TRBV5-4 and TRBJ1-6; a weak D match, TRBD1 (5 bases). V was cut by 4 bases and J by 8 bases, with 19 bases left in between. There are 16 residues in the CDR3. CDR1 SGHNT and CDR2 YYREEE come from the germline V gene (reference sequence). The CDR3 DNA follows: TGTGCCAGCAGCGCACCGGGACTGGGAAAGTATTCACCCCTCCACTTT. It translates to CASSAPGLGKYSPLHF.

The chain employs TRBV5-6 and TRBJ2-1; TRBD1 aligns across 9 bases. This CDR3 spans 11 amino acids. The germline V gene encodes CDR1 SGHDT and CDR2 YYEEEE. Trimming removed 3 bases from V and 12 bases from J; junction bases left unmatched: 1. The CDR3 sequence is CASSSDRGQFF. DNA of the CDR3: TGTGCCAGCAGCTCGGACAGGGGGCAGTTCTTC.